The 9 T cell receptor delta chains listed next were all sequenced from one sample in a study of Vγ9Vδ2 T cells in congenital toxoplasmosis. cDNA was made by template-switch reverse transcription with TRGC- and TRDC-specific primers in one tube. The TRGC primer was designed to bind both TRGC1 and TRGC2 constant genes. TCRdb reprocessed the reads using CATT. The sample records over 350 delta-chain clones, about 30% being singletons. The source material was gamma-delta T cells from blood. All receptors come from a child under 10 years old born to a mother with Toxoplasma gondii infection during pregnancy, either congenitally infected or uninfected (not recorded which).

On this clone itself: TCRdb attributes to this sequence the protein of a much larger clone, which differs from the DNA translation at residue 4; a read error is likely, and the protein displayed is translated from the DNA. The J gene call is TRDJ3, but no V gene call exists; the table's D call, TRDD3, has no DNA check behind it. This CDR3 spans 22 amino acids. CDR3 nucleotide sequence: TGTGCCTGTAACACCTCCTGGTACTGGGGACAAGACTGCTCCTGGGACACCCGACAGATGTTTTTC. This translates into CACNTSWYWGQDCSWDTRQMFF.

This clone was recorded a few times. TCRdb records a much larger clone's protein for this DNA, with a difference at residue 9 that likely arises from a read error; the protein given is the translation of the DNA. This chain links TRDV2 with TRDJ1; TRDD3 aligns across 7 bases. The CDR3 runs 14 residues. V was clipped by 3 bases and J by 4 bases; unmatched bases: 7. Germline V gene lookup returns CDR1 GEAIGNYY and CDR2 EKD. This chain's CDR3 is CACDGLLGYDKLIF. The CDR3 nucleotides read TGTGCCTGTGACGGACTACTGGGGTACGATAAACTCATCTTT.

This clone showed up just a few times. A read error is likely here: a far larger clone is one base away. The rearrangement uses TRDV1 and TRDJ1; perhaps TRDD3 as D (6 bases). Trimming removed 4 bases at V and 6 bases at J, with 9 bases between. This CDR3 has 12 residues. Germline V CDR1 and CDR2: TSWWSYY, QGS. CDR3 sequence reads: CALGVTGNKLIF. The CDR3 DNA reads TGTGCTCTTGGGGTTACTGGGAATAAACTCATCTTT.

In this sample, this clone turned up a few times. For this DNA, TCRdb reports the protein of a much larger clone, which diverges at residue 5, most likely from a read error; the protein presented here is translated directly from the DNA. The J gene is TRDJ2, the V gene TRDV2, with 7 bases lining up with TRDD3. The junction had 2 bases not matched to a gene; V was cut back by 3 bases and J by 2 bases. The CDR3 runs to 14 residues. Germline V lookup: CDR1 GEAIGNYY, CDR2 EKD. CDR3 residues: CACDDGGLTAQLFF. For the CDR3, the DNA is TGTGCCTGTGACGATGGGGGATTGACAGCACAACTCTTCTTT.

This clone was seen a handful of times. TCRdb's entry gives the protein of a much larger clone, which mismatches this DNA's translation at residue 2, likely from a read error; the protein reported here is translated from the DNA. The chain recombines TRDV2 with TRDJ2, with 8 bases that match TRDD3. From germline, CDR1 is GEAIGNYY and CDR2 EKD. The CDR3 runs to 14 residues. The CDR3 sequence: CSCDAGGLTAQLFF. The CDR3 DNA sequence: TGTTCCTGTGACGCTGGGGGATTGACAGCACAACTCTTCTTT.

To note about this clone: A single base is all that separates this from a far larger clone, so a read error is likely. V is TRDV2 and J is TRDJ1, with unresolved D. Here the J gene was assigned by germline matching of the DNA, as TCRdb has none. With 3 bases removed from V and 0 bases from J, the gap between germline ends came to 7 bases. The length of the CDR3 is 13 residues. CDR1 and CDR2 (germline): GEAIGNYY, EKD. The CDR3 spells CACDGLNTDKLIF. The CDR3 nucleotides are TGTGCCTGTGACGGACTGAACACCGATAAACTCATCTTT.

A word on this clone: Given a far larger clone just one base away, this is likely a sequencing read error. Other DNA variants within this sample encode the same CDR3. The J gene call is TRDJ3, but no V gene call exists; the tabulated D call, TRDD3, remains unverified against the DNA. This CDR3 has 22 residues. CDR3 loop: CACDTSWYWGQDCSWDTRQMFF. CDR3 bases: TGTGCCTGTGACACCTCCTGGTACTGGGGACAAGACTGCTCCTGGGACACCCGCCAGATGTTTTTC.

A word on this clone: With only one base between it and a far larger clone, this is likely a read error. The same CDR3 can be traced to other DNA sequences in this sample. The chain recombines TRAV38-2/DV8 with TRDJ1; 8 bases agree with TRDD3. TCRdb records no J gene; here it was assigned by comparing the DNA to germline. This CDR3 is built from 22 residues. Germline V gene lookup returns CDR1 TSESDYY and CDR2 QEAYKQQN. Here the CDR3 reads CAYRSPLDMYWGYRGYTDKLIF. Here the CDR3 DNA reads TGTGCTTATAGGAGTCCCCTAGATATGTACTGGGGATACCGAGGTTACACCGACAAACTCATCTTT.

For this clone: A far larger clone is only one base removed, so a read error is likely. The V gene was left uncalled, and the J gene is TRDJ3; TRDD3 was called by the table and not checked on the DNA. The CDR3 runs 22 residues. CDR3 in DNA: TGTGCCTGTGACACCTCCTGGGACTGGGGACAAGACTGCTCCTGGGACACCCGACAGATGTTTTTC. The encoded protein is CACDTSWDWGQDCSWDTRQMFF.